Listed below are T cell receptor beta chains from one sample, sequenced in a study of blood T cell repertoires in COVID-19. The table came from immunoSEQ multiplex PCR; TCRdb's copy has only in-frame clones and leaves some out. This sample has some 80,000 clones, with approximately 78% found just once. Sequencing input: peripheral blood. These TCRs come from a woman in her seventies with acute or convalescent COVID-19. The CDR3 runs from the conserved cysteine through the conserved F or W. The D gene is left open where the match is weak.

v_gene: TRBV2; len: 15; d_gene: .; j_gene: TRBJ2-5; CDR3aa: CASSTDLPLLGTQYF
v_gene: TRBV6-5; len: 13; d_gene: TRBD1; j_gene: TRBJ2-1; CDR3aa: CASTGQLYNEQFF
v_gene: TRBV7-2; len: 14; d_gene: TRBD2; j_gene: TRBJ2-7; CDR3aa: CASRLAGQPYEQYF
v_gene: TRBV5-1; len: 15; d_gene: TRBD1; j_gene: TRBJ2-1; CDR3aa: CASSSTGGSYNEQFF
v_gene: TRBV10-2; len: 14; d_gene: .; j_gene: TRBJ1-5; CDR3aa: CASNSLGVNQPQHF
v_gene: TRBV3-1/TRBV3-2; len: 16; d_gene: TRBD2; j_gene: TRBJ2-3; CDR3aa: CASSPGLAGDVDTQYF
v_gene: TRBV5-6; len: 15; d_gene: TRBD1; j_gene: TRBJ1-6; CDR3aa: CASSLAQGANSPLHF
v_gene: TRBV7-2; len: 17; d_gene: TRBD2; j_gene: TRBJ2-1; CDR3aa: CASSRAQGFTSGNEQFF
v_gene: TRBV19; len: 12; d_gene: TRBD1; j_gene: TRBJ1-5; CDR3aa: CASSARGPPQHF
v_gene: TRBV28; len: 14; d_gene: TRBD2; j_gene: TRBJ2-7; CDR3aa: CASMRGGTAYEQYF
v_gene: TRBV5-6; len: 14; d_gene: TRBD1; j_gene: TRBJ1-2; CDR3aa: CASSRDRQNYGYTF
v_gene: TRBV9; len: 17; d_gene: TRBD2; j_gene: TRBJ2-3; CDR3aa: CASSVALGGSSTDTQYF
v_gene: TRBV27; len: 13; d_gene: .; j_gene: TRBJ1-2; CDR3aa: CASSPRLLYGYTF
v_gene: TRBV19; len: 14; d_gene: .; j_gene: TRBJ1-2; CDR3aa: CASSIRDSYYGYTF